This T cell receptor beta chain emerged from a study of T-cell reconstitution after alpha-beta-depleted transplantation in children. Unique molecular identifiers were incorporated during preparation of the TCRbeta library. TCRdb reanalysed the PCR reads using MiXCR and keeps one entry per CDR3 protein. The sample holds around 600,000 distinct CDR3 sequences, 23% seen once. V was shortened by 4 bases and J by 3 bases, with 16 bases between the two germline ends. CDR1 and CDR2 from the germline V gene are KGHSH and LQKENI. CDR3 length equals 16 residues. About this clonotype: Its antigen is not identified.

Whole-study findings and limits: TCRbeta diversity was high at day 60 in some patients (a result of surviving recipient T cells and thymic progenitors). T-cell numbers and diversity, one year after transplant, stemmed largely from T cells that were newly produced.

V is TRBV18 and J is TRBJ2-1, with D perhaps matching TRBD1 (8 bases). The specimen was PBMCs, mostly from graft donor cells, collected 360 days after TCRalphabeta/CD19-depleted stem cell transplant. This TCR came from a boy under three years old who had a stem cell transplant for acute myeloid leukemia, so the T cells may come from the graft donor. The CDR3, as DNA: TGTGCCAGCTCACAAACGACAGGGGACTACTACAATGAGCAGTTCTTC. Amino acids: CASSQTTGDYYNEQFF.